This T cell receptor beta chain stems from a study of cytomegalovirus exposure and HLA in healthy donors. CDR3 size: 13 residues. The V end was cut by 2 bases, the J end by 0 bases, with 5 bases between. Germline CDR1 reads SGHDN; CDR2 reads FVKESK. PCR amplification relied on 60 Vbeta primers (plus 13 Jbeta primers). Here immunoSEQ multiplex PCR was the method, and the copy in TCRdb shows in-frame clones only, minus some. The sample yields around 93,000 clones, approximately 81% seen once. This clone was recorded a few times. What it recognizes is unknown. Study results and caveats: Presence/absence analyses rested on an assumption that sequencing depth was roughly uniform across donors.

Sequences were obtained from PBMCs. The TCR was taken from a woman aged 40-49 years in good health and CMV-seronegative. The chain is built from TRBV14 and TRBJ2-7; D remains unclear. Written as DNA, the CDR3 is TGTGCCAGCAGCCAAAGGAGCTCCTACGAGCAGTACTTC. It codes for CASSQRSSYEQYF.